This TCR beta chain was identified in a study of cytomegalovirus exposure and HLA in healthy donors. 60 Vbeta and 13 Jbeta primers were used in PCR. Profiling relied on immunoSEQ multiplex PCR, and the TCRdb table lists in-frame clones only, not all of them. The table shows 55,000 to 75,000 clones, with about 87% occurring only once. CDR1 and CDR2 (germline): MGHRA, YSYEKL. This CDR3 spans 17 amino acids. With V trimmed by 3 bases and J by 5 bases, 13 bases remained unmatched. This clone was detected once. This TCR came from a young man in good health and CMV-seronegative. Sample: PBMCs. This sequence joins TRBV4-1 and TRBJ2-3; 8 bases line up with TRBD2. This CDR3 is CASSQPREGLRKDTQYF. The CDR3 DNA reads TGCGCCAGCAGCCAGCCTCGGGAGGGCCTGAGGAAAGATACGCAGTATTTT.